This T cell receptor beta chain comes out of a study of T cells after posttransplantation cyclophosphamide. This table comes from immunoSEQ multiplex PCR, and its TCRdb copy is limited to in-frame clones, with some not included. Observed in the sample are tens of thousands of clones, none of them singletons. In this sample, this clone turned up many times. The antigen remains undetermined. General study points: After PTCy, TRB diversity resembled that of CNI/methotrexate controls. TRB overlap between skin or GI tissue T cells and blood was limited.

The V gene lost 0 bases and the J gene lost 2 bases, with 14 bases spanning the gap. CDR1 and CDR2 from the germline V gene are SGHRS and YFSETQ. The CDR3 contains 16 residues. The chain links TRBV5-1 to TRBJ2-5; tentatively, D is TRBD2 (7 bases). The receptor was isolated from a woman in her 30s in good health and a related stem cell transplant donor. Sequencing was done on a sample of PBMCs. CDR3 nucleotide sequence: TGCGCCAGCAGCTTGGTTCCCGGGGGGCAGCAAGAGACCCAGTACTTC. This encodes CASSLVPGGQQETQYF.